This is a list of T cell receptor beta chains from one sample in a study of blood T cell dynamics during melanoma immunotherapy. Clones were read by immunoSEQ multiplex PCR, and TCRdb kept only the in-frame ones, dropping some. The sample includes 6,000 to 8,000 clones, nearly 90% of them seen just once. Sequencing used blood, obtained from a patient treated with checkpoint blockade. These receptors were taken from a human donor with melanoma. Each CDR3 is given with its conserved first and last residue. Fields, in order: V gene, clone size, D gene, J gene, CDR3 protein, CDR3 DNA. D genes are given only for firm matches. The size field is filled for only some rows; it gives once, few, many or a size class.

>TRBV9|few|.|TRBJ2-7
CASSGDNSYEQYF
TGTGCCAGCAGCGGAGACAACTCCTACGAGCAGTACTTC
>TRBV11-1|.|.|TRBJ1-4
CASSQRNNEKLFF
TGTGCCAGCAGCCAACGCAATAATGAAAAACTGTTTTTT
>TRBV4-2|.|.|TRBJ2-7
CASSQVGQSSYEQYF
TGTGCCAGCAGCCAAGTGGGACAAAGCTCCTACGAGCAGTACTTC
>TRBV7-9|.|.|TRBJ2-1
CASSLTLVSEQFF
TGTGCCAGCAGCCTCACGTTGGTTAGCGAGCAGTTCTTC
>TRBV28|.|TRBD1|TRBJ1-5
CASSSKQGLNQPQHF
TGTGCCAGCAGTTCAAAACAGGGGTTAAATCAGCCCCAGCATTTT
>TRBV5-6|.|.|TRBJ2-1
CASSSLQRQDNEQFF
TGTGCCAGCAGCTCGCTCCAGCGCCAGGACAATGAGCAGTTCTTC
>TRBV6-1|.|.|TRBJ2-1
CASSVRQPYNEQFF
TGTGCCAGCAGTGTGAGACAGCCCTACAATGAGCAGTTCTTC
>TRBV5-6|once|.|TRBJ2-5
CASSSPSAGQETQYF
TGTGCCAGCAGCTCCCCTTCCGCGGGGCAAGAGACCCAGTACTTC
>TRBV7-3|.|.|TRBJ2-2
CASSLTGVANTGELFF
TGTGCCAGCAGCTTAACCGGGGTGGCGAACACCGGGGAGCTGTTTTTT
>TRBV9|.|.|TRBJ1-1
CASSEGQGTEAFF
TGTGCCAGCAGCGAGGGGCAAGGAACTGAAGCTTTCTTT
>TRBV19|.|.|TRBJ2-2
CASSMGAKLFF
TGTGCCAGTAGTATGGGCGCGAAGCTGTTTTTT
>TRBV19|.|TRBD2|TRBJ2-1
CASAHPAGDSGNEQFF
TGTGCCAGTGCCCACCCCGCGGGGGACTCCGGGAATGAGCAGTTCTTC
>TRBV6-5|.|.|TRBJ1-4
CASSPGGVKLFF
TGTGCCAGCAGTCCCGGCGGTGTAAAACTGTTTTTT
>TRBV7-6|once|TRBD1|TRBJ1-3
CASSLRSIHRGYSGNTIYF
TGTGCCAGCAGCTTAAGATCTATTCACAGGGGCTACTCTGGAAACACCATATATTTT
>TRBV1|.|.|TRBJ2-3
CTNRRGDTQYF
TGCACCAATCGGAGGGGAGATACGCAGTATTTT
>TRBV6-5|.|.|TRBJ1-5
CASSYTRPGPNQPQHF
TGTGCCAGCAGTTACACGCGGCCAGGGCCAAATCAGCCCCAGCATTTT
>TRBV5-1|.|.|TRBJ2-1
CASSFHIRVSSYNEQFF
TGCGCCAGCAGCTTCCATATCAGGGTGAGCTCCTACAATGAGCAGTTCTTC
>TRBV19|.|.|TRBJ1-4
CASSASGKGANEKLFF
TGTGCCAGTAGTGCCTCGGGGAAAGGAGCTAATGAAAAACTGTTTTTT
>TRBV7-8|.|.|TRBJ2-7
CASSLGDTYEQYF
TGTGCCAGCAGCTTAGGTGATACCTACGAGCAGTACTTC
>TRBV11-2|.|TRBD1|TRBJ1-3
CASSSQDRSSGNTIYF
TGTGCCAGCAGCTCCCAGGACAGGTCATCTGGAAACACCATATATTTT
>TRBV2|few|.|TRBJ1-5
CASRARTRNQPQHF
TGTGCCAGCAGAGCCCGAACCCGCAATCAGCCCCAGCATTTT
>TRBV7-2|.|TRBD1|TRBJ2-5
CASSLTFAGGETQYF
TGTGCCAGCAGCTTAACGTTTGCAGGGGGAGAGACCCAGTACTTC
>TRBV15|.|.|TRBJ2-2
CATTLGVFGELFF
TGTGCCACCACCTTAGGGGTATTCGGGGAGCTGTTTTTT
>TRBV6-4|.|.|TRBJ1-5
CASSRDSNQPQHF
TGTGCCAGCAGTAGAGACAGCAATCAGCCCCAGCATTTT
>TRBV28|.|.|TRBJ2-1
CASSPSRWKNSYNEQFF
TGTGCCAGCAGCCCTTCGCGATGGAAGAACTCCTACAATGAGCAGTTCTTC
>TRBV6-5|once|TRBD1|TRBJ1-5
CASSYSSPGGGQPQHF
TGTGCCAGCAGTTACTCGAGCCCAGGGGGCGGACAGCCCCAGCATTTT
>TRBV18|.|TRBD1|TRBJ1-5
CASCHRGSGNQPQHF
TGTGCCAGCTGCCACAGGGGGTCTGGCAATCAGCCCCAGCATTTT
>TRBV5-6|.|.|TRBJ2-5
CASSPAGTRETQYF
TGTGCCAGCAGCCCGGCGGGAACAAGAGAGACCCAGTACTTC
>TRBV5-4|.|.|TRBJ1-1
CASSQGRQDDVAFF
TGTGCCAGCAGCCAAGGGCGGCAGGACGACGTGGCTTTCTTT
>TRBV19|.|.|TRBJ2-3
CASSGLGVLTDTQYF
TGTGCCAGTAGTGGGCTGGGGGTACTCACAGATACGCAGTATTTT
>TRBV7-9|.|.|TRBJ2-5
CASSFVISGYQETQYF
TGTGCCAGCAGCTTCGTGATAAGCGGCTACCAAGAGACCCAGTACTTC
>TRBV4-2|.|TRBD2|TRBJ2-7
CASSETTGTSVKGEQYF
TGTGCCAGCAGCGAGACTACCGGGACTAGCGTAAAGGGCGAGCAGTACTTC
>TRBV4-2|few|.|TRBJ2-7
CASSQGAEGSYEQYF
TGTGCCAGCAGCCAGGGAGCGGAGGGCTCCTACGAGCAGTACTTC
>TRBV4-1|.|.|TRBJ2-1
CASSQGEGLNSYNEQFF
TGCGCCAGCAGCCAGGGAGAGGGGCTAAATTCCTACAATGAGCAGTTCTTC
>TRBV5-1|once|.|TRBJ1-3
CASSFPGGNTIYF
TGCGCCAGCAGCTTCCCCGGTGGAAACACCATATATTTT
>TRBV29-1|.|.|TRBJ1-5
CSVGGGLGQPQHF
TGCAGCGTTGGGGGGGGTCTGGGTCAGCCCCAGCATTTT
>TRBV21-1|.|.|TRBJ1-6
CASSTWGTGGVYDSPLHF
TGTGCCAGCAGCACCTGGGGGACAGGGGGCGTATATGACTCACCCCTCCACTTT
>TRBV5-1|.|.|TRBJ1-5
CASSLGGEQPQHF
TGCGCCAGCAGCTTGGGGGGGGAGCAGCCCCAGCATTTT
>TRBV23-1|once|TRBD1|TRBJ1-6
CASSGTGVRFNSPLHF
TGCGCCAGTTCCGGGACAGGGGTTCGATTTAATTCACCCCTCCACTTT
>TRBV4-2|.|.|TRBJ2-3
CASSQSTGSTDTQYF
TGTGCCAGCAGCCAGAGCACTGGATCTACAGATACGCAGTATTTT
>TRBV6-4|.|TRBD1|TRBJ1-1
CASSASGTGAFF
TGTGCCAGCAGTGCTTCCGGGACAGGGGCTTTCTTT
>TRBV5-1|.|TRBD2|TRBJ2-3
CASSRKGSGGSDTQYF
TGCGCCAGCAGCCGAAAAGGTAGCGGGGGGTCAGATACGCAGTATTTT
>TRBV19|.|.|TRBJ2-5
CASSIAGETQYF
TGTGCCAGTAGTATTGCGGGGGAGACCCAGTACTTC
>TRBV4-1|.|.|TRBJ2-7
CASSQIVQGYEQYF
TGCGCCAGCAGCCAAATAGTACAAGGCTACGAGCAGTACTTC
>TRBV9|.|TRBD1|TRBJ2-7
CASSARDSLKQYF
TGTGCCAGCAGCGCTCGGGACAGCCTTAAGCAGTACTTC